Listed below are T cell receptor beta chains from one sample, sequenced in a study of blood T cell repertoires in COVID-19. Assay used: immunoSEQ multiplex PCR; TCRdb lists only in-frame clones, some missing. The sample lists roughly 320,000 clones; approximately 85% were seen once. The sequenced material came from peripheral blood. Receptors originate from a human donor in a cohort sampled during active COVID-19. CDR3s include the opening cysteine and the closing phenylalanine or tryptophan. D genes are given only for firm matches. Some rows mark clone size as missing; the rest say once, few, many or name a class of expanded clone.

V gene,D gene,clone size,J gene,CDR3 DNA,CDR3 protein
TRBV12-3/TRBV12-4,.,.,TRBJ1-2,TGTGCCAGCAGCAGGACAGTCGGTGGCTACACCTTC,CASSRTVGGYTF
TRBV19,.,.,TRBJ1-5,TGTGCCAGTAGTATCTCCCTCAATCAGCCCCAGCATTTT,CASSISLNQPQHF
TRBV24-1,.,.,TRBJ2-1,TGTGCCACCAGTGGCGGTACGACCTACAATGAGCAGTTCTTC,CATSGGTTYNEQFF
TRBV30,.,.,TRBJ1-2,TGTGCCTGGAGTGTACACCCTCAGGGAATCTATGGCTACACCTTC,CAWSVHPQGIYGYTF
TRBV3-1/TRBV3-2,TRBD1,.,TRBJ2-5,TGTGCCAGCAGCCAAGCCGGGACAGTGGGAGAGACCCAGTACTTC,CASSQAGTVGETQYF
TRBV13,.,.,TRBJ1-4,TGTGCCAGCAGTCGGAGGGATAATGAAAAACTGTTTTTT,CASSRRDNEKLFF
TRBV3-1/TRBV3-2,TRBD1,.,TRBJ1-2,TGTGCCAGCAGCCAAGCTGTCATTGGAAGGGACAGCTATGGCTACACCTTC,CASSQAVIGRDSYGYTF
TRBV24-1,.,.,TRBJ2-2,TGTGCCACCAGTGATCCCAGGGTTAACACCGGGGAGCTGTTTTTT,CATSDPRVNTGELFF
TRBV5-1,TRBD1,.,TRBJ1-1,TGCGCCAGCAGTCCACAGGGGGCGGCGACTGAAGCTTTCTTT,CASSPQGAATEAFF
TRBV12-3/TRBV12-4,.,.,TRBJ1-1,TGTGCCAGCAGTTCCAGAGAAGCTTTCTTT,CASSSREAFF
TRBV6-5,.,.,TRBJ2-3,TGTGCCAGCAGTTACATAGAGGATACGCAGTATTTT,CASSYIEDTQYF
TRBV4-2,TRBD1,.,TRBJ1-5,TGTGCCAGCAGCCAAGAAAGATCAGGGGGTAATCAGCCCCAGCATTTT,CASSQERSGGNQPQHF
TRBV6-5,.,.,TRBJ1-5,TGTGCCAGCAGTTCCCCCAAGGACAGCCGCAATCAGCCCCAGCATTTT,CASSSPKDSRNQPQHF
TRBV3-1/TRBV3-2,.,.,TRBJ2-5,TGTGCCAGCAGCCAAGAACGGGGGACCCAGTACTTC,CASSQERGTQYF
TRBV27,TRBD1,few,TRBJ1-6,TGTGCCAGCAGTCTTCAACACTGGACAGGATCCTTTTCGGATTCACCCCTCCACTTT,CASSLQHWTGSFSDSPLHF
TRBV19,.,.,TRBJ1-1,TGTGCCAGTAGTATACAGGCAGGAAACACTGAAGCTTTCTTT,CASSIQAGNTEAFF
TRBV5-6,.,.,TRBJ2-2,TGTGCCAGCAGTTATGGGAGTCCCGGGGAGCTGTTTTTT,CASSYGSPGELFF
TRBV6-5,.,.,TRBJ1-2,TGTGCCAGCAGGTTAGCAGGGCCCGCTTTCTATGGCTACACCTTC,CASRLAGPAFYGYTF
TRBV15,TRBD2,.,TRBJ2-7,TGTGCCACCAGCTCCCCCACTAGCGGTCCCCCCTACGAGCAGTACTTC,CATSSPTSGPPYEQYF
TRBV15,TRBD1,.,TRBJ1-3,TGTGCCACCAGCAGAGACAGGGGGCCCCCTGGAAACACCATATATTTT,CATSRDRGPPGNTIYF
TRBV12-3/TRBV12-4,.,.,TRBJ2-3,TGTGCCAGCACCTTAGGCACAGATACGCAGTATTTT,CASTLGTDTQYF
TRBV2,.,.,TRBJ1-5,TGTGCCAGCAGTGCCCGTGGAACGGGTCAGCCCCAGCATTTT,CASSARGTGQPQHF
TRBV27,.,.,TRBJ1-2,TGTGCCAGCAGCAAGACAGGTCTTACCGTTCACACCTTC,CASSKTGLTVHTF
TRBV19,.,few,TRBJ1-5,TGTGCCAGTATGCCCCTACGGTTGGGTAGGGGTAGCAATCAGCCCCAGCATTTT,CASMPLRLGRGSNQPQHF
TRBV12-5,.,.,TRBJ1-1,TGTGCTAGTGGACCGAGGGGGACCATGAACACTGAAGCTTTCTTT,CASGPRGTMNTEAFF
TRBV9,.,once,TRBJ1-2,TGTGCCAGCAGCATCAGGGGCTATGGCTACACCTTC,CASSIRGYGYTF
TRBV5-1,TRBD2,.,TRBJ2-7,TGCGCCAGCAGCTTTCTAGCGGGGGGTTCCTACGAGCAGTACTTC,CASSFLAGGSYEQYF
TRBV6-1,TRBD1,.,TRBJ1-1,TGTGCCAGCAGTGACAGGGCAGGGGGGCAAGCTTTCTTT,CASSDRAGGQAFF
TRBV7-8,TRBD2,once,TRBJ2-3,TGTGCCAGCGCCGATCTAGCGGGGGGGCAGGATACGCAGTATTTT,CASADLAGGQDTQYF